This TCR beta chain came from a study of T cells in Graves' hyperthyroidism and ophthalmopathy (dated by TCRdb to between 2018 and 2021). Concerning the study at large: TCR V-J signatures able to tell the groups apart were searched for in a discovery cohort of some 100 patients, of whom around 43 had Graves' ophthalmopathy and roughly 57 had stable Graves' hyperthyroidism. An independent validation cohort of some 18 hyperthyroidism patients and approximately 16 patients who later progressed to ophthalmopathy tested prospective prediction of ophthalmopathy. After blood sampling, hyperthyroidism patients were treated with methimazole at a starting dose of 30 mg daily, and ophthalmopathy patients were treated with high-dose intravenous methylprednisolone. For training and testing, the 100 or so patients in the discovery cohort were randomly divided in a 7:3 ratio. Thyroid tissue and blood T-cell repertoires from roughly 6 Graves' hyperthyroidism patients were also compared in the study. The paper describes TCR Vbeta CDR3 sequencing of about 140 peripheral blood samples, made up of about 40 ophthalmopathy patients, 70 to 75 hyperthyroidism patients and roughly 17 progressor patients. Overall study results and their limits: A model built on a 13 V-J signature distinguished ophthalmopathy from stable hyperthyroidism, reaching 85% to 90% sensitivity and about 81% specificity in cross-validation and 80%/75% in testing. Blood samples also contained most of the expanded thyroid clonotypes (frequency above 0.001), which suggests that blood repertoires may reflect thyroid immune responses. No statistical method was used to fix the sample size in advance, and group allocation was not hidden from the investigators. During validation, the model predicted progression to ophthalmopathy a median of around 7 months ahead of onset, with just under 71% sensitivity and about 72% specificity.

From the germline V gene, CDR1 is LGHNT and CDR2 is FRNRAP. Including cysteine and phenylalanine, the CDR3 has 16 amino acids. Only the CDR3 DNA stays, 48 bases, in frame from base 1. At the junction V is shortened by 8 bases and J by 1 base; bases outside the gene matches: 8. Stable Graves' hyperthyroidism was defined as the absence of progression to ophthalmopathy over 18 months of follow-up. Hyperthyroidism patients were aged 18 to 65 years and newly diagnosed, with disease duration of less than 2 months. The study excluded patients with uncontrolled infections, other autoimmune diseases, pregnancy or lactation. Diagnoses relied on clinical symptoms, serum thyroxine and TRAb, thyroid ultrasound and orbital computed tomography. Total RNA was extracted with Trizol reagent, and quality was checked on an Agilent 2100 Bioanalyzer. This clonotype was counted ten times or more. Its antigen is not yet known. No much larger clone exists at a distance of one base, and base qualities are not known.

Amplification of TCR beta CDR3 regions was carried out from RNA transcripts. The first round of RT-PCR for the TCR CDR3 was performed with the HTBI primer set and the Qiagen OneStep RT-PCR kit. Libraries were constructed in a second round of multiplex PCR, after which size selection and purification were carried out. Paired-end sequencing of the libraries was performed with 100 bp reads on an Illumina HiSeq2000. As for the authors' bioinformatics: SOAPnuke was used to process the raw data, removing reads that contained adapters or uncalled bases, had a mean Phred below 15, or lacked an exact match to the constant primer or identifier. High-quality paired reads were merged using COPE v1.2.5, and each unique nucleotide sequence was defined as a clonotype. Clonotypes were aligned to IMGT TRBV, TRBD and TRBJ reference segments using MiTCR v1.1. The analysis included only V-J combinations with a frequency above 0.0001, which together covered 99% to 99.2% of the repertoires. The TCS score was defined as F50 (clonal expansion) divided by E x V (chaos), with BLOSUM62-based TCRdist calculated between CDR3 peptides within each V-J. Welch's t-statistics and random forest reduced fewer than 550 V-J features to some 14, which were used in a naive Bayes classifier (R e1071). The Morisita-Horn index was used to measure how similar the thyroid and blood repertoires were. TCRdb's own reprocessing of the public reads used fastp at Q25 and MiXCR and kept productive beta chains. A single entry per CDR3 protein holds the most common genes and DNA from its merged rows. These V and J calls derive from TCRdb rather than the authors' analysis. A total of 500,000 to 600,000 distinct CDR3 sequences appear in this sample, around 42% of them only once. The ten largest clones add up to around 8% of the sample.

The chain links TRBV12-5 with TRBJ2-5, with TRBD2 identical over 12 junction bases. The sequenced material came from peripheral blood or thyroid tissue (not recorded which). The sequence derives from a woman aged 18-29 years with Graves' hyperthyroidism. The CDR3 protein sequence reads: CASLSGTSGFQETQYF. Here is the DNA: TGTGCTAGTCTGTCCGGGACTAGCGGGTTCCAAGAGACCCAGTACTTC.